This record looks at one T cell receptor beta chain sequence and its context. Sequenced by immunoSEQ multiplex PCR; TCRdb stores in-frame clones only, minus some. The sample lists some 120,000 clones, 75% to 90% seen once, with about 27% in the top ten. The CDR3 runs 14 residues. Trimming shortened V by 2 bases and J by 5 bases, and 12 bases separated the two germline ends. Germline V gene data show CDR1 as MNHEY and CDR2 as SMNVEV (reference sequence). These data come from a study of blood T cell repertoires in COVID-19. This sequence joins TRBV27 and TRBJ2-5; no clear D gene. Material for sequencing was peripheral blood. The TCR sequence derives from a man between 70 and 80 years old with active or convalescent COVID-19. The CDR3 sequence: CASSLLLGTETQYF. The CDR3 region has the DNA TGTGCCAGCAGTTTACTCCTTGGCACGGAGACCCAGTACTTC.